Listed below are T cell receptor beta chains from one sample, sequenced in a study of CD8 T cells in Susac syndrome. In TCRdb, the immunoSEQ multiplex PCR reads were re-called with MiXCR into one record per CDR3 protein. The table includes roughly 180,000 distinct CDR3 sequences, more than 90% detected once. The sample was CD4+ T cells from PBMCs. These receptors all stem from a human donor in good health. Both conserved end residues are part of each CDR3. The D gene is left open where the match is weak. Some rows mark clone size as missing; the rest say once, few, many or name a class of expanded clone.

DNA,CDR3,J,D,size,V,length
TGTGCCAGCAGTGAAGACGCAGTCGCCGCCTACGAGCAGTACTTC,CASSEDAVAAYEQYF,TRBJ2-7,NA,once,TRBV2,15
TGTGCCAGCAGCTCGGGACAGGGGGCTTTTACAGATACGCAGTATTTT,CASSSGQGAFTDTQYF,TRBJ2-3,TRBD1,once,TRBV3-1,16
TGCAGCGTTGAGCCGACTAGCGGGGGGGACAATGAGCAGTTCTTC,CSVEPTSGGDNEQFF,TRBJ2-1,TRBD2,NA,TRBV29-1,15
TGTGCCAGCAGCCAAGATCGGCAGGGGTGGCCCCAGCATTTT,CASSQDRQGWPQHF,TRBJ1-5,NA,NA,TRBV3-1,14
TGCAGCGTAGACAGTTACAATGAGCAGTTCTTC,CSVDSYNEQFF,TRBJ2-1,NA,NA,TRBV29-1,11
TGTGCCAGCAGGCTCCGAAGGAATGAAAAACTGTTTTTT,CASRLRRNEKLFF,TRBJ1-4,NA,NA,TRBV27,13
TGTGCCAGCAGCCTCCCGGGACAGGTGGCATCACCCCTCCACTTT,CASSLPGQVASPLHF,TRBJ1-6,TRBD1,NA,TRBV6-6,15
TGCAGTGCTATGAACACTGAAGCTTTCTTT,CSAMNTEAFF,TRBJ1-1,NA,NA,TRBV20-1,10
TGCGCCAGCAGCCAAAGCGTCCAGGCGGACTACGAGCAGTACTTC,CASSQSVQADYEQYF,TRBJ2-7,NA,NA,TRBV4-3,15
TGTGCCAGCAGTAAAGAGACCCAGTACTTC,CASSKETQYF,TRBJ2-5,NA,few,TRBV2,10
TGTGCCAGCAGTTTAGGGGAGGCTAGCTCCTACAATGAGCAGTTCTTC,CASSLGEASSYNEQFF,TRBJ2-1,NA,NA,TRBV12-3/TRBV12-4,16
TGCAGTGCTACCGGGAGAAGCACAGATACGCAGTATTTT,CSATGRSTDTQYF,TRBJ2-3,NA,once,TRBV20-1,13
TGTGCCAGCTCAAGGGGACAGGACAATCATCAGCCCCAGCATTTT,CASSRGQDNHQPQHF,TRBJ1-5,TRBD1,NA,TRBV7-9,15
TGCAGTGCTGAGGGGCGGACAGGAGGTTGGGGCTACACCTTC,CSAEGRTGGWGYTF,TRBJ1-2,TRBD1,NA,TRBV20-1,14
TGTGCCAGCAGCCCGGGGGATAGGGGACAGGAGACCCAGTACTTC,CASSPGDRGQETQYF,TRBJ2-5,NA,NA,TRBV12-3/TRBV12-4,15
TGTGCCAGCAGTTCACCAGGGGCCGGAGGGGATACGCAGTATTTT,CASSSPGAGGDTQYF,TRBJ2-3,NA,NA,TRBV28,15
TGTGCCAGCAGCCCCCCCGGGGGCTACAATGAGCAGTTCTTC,CASSPPGGYNEQFF,TRBJ2-1,NA,NA,TRBV6-5,14
TGTGCCAGCAGTTATCGTGGAGACAGGTTCTACGAGCAGTACTTC,CASSYRGDRFYEQYF,TRBJ2-7,NA,NA,TRBV6-5,15
TGCGCCAGCAGCTTGATGGCGGGGACCGAGGAGACCCAGTACTTC,CASSLMAGTEETQYF,TRBJ2-5,NA,NA,TRBV5-1,15
TGCAGCGTGGGAGGCGTGGCAGGGCAAATGAGACAGTTCTTC,CSVGGVAGQMRQFF,TRBJ2-1,NA,NA,TRBV29-1,14
TGCAGTGCTTCTGACAGGGGGCTGGAAGAGACCCAGTACTTC,CSASDRGLEETQYF,TRBJ2-5,TRBD1,NA,TRBV20-1,14
TGTGCCAGCAGCTTAATTGGCCCCGGGGAGCTGTTTTTT,CASSLIGPGELFF,TRBJ2-2,NA,NA,TRBV7-3,13
TGTGCCAGCAGATATAGCGGGGGAAGCACAGATACGCAGTATTTT,CASRYSGGSTDTQYF,TRBJ2-3,TRBD2,NA,TRBV5-6,15
TGTGCCACCAGCAGTGGGGGCACAGATACGCAGTATTTT,CATSSGGTDTQYF,TRBJ2-3,NA,NA,TRBV15,13
TGTGCCAGCAGTTACTGGGGGACAGGGAACACTGAAGCTTTCTTT,CASSYWGTGNTEAFF,TRBJ1-1,TRBD1,NA,TRBV6-5,15
TGTGCCTGGAGTGGGGACAGGGGCTACGAGCAGTACTTC,CAWSGDRGYEQYF,TRBJ2-7,TRBD1,few,TRBV30,13
TGTGCCAGCAGCCAAAGCCAGGGGGCAGATACGCAGTATTTT,CASSQSQGADTQYF,TRBJ2-3,TRBD1,NA,TRBV4-2,14
TGTGCCAGCAGCACCCAGGGACGGCTCCAAGAGACCCAGTACTTC,CASSTQGRLQETQYF,TRBJ2-5,NA,NA,TRBV7-2,15
TGTGCCAGCAGCTTAGCGGGCAACCTTGGGGCTTTCTTT,CASSLAGNLGAFF,TRBJ1-1,NA,NA,TRBV7-9,13
TGTGCCACTCAGGGGGGCACTGAAGCTTTCTTT,CATQGGTEAFF,TRBJ1-1,TRBD1,NA,TRBV6-6,11
TGTGCCATCAGTGATGGTACAGGGAGTAACTACGAGCAGTACTTC,CAISDGTGSNYEQYF,TRBJ2-7,NA,NA,TRBV10-3,15
TGCAGTGCTACCTCCGCTCGGGAGTGGGAGCAGTACTTC,CSATSAREWEQYF,TRBJ2-7,NA,NA,TRBV20-1,13
TGTGCCAGCAGTCTCCGGGACAGGTTTGGCGGCTACACCTTC,CASSLRDRFGGYTF,TRBJ1-2,TRBD1,NA,TRBV3-1,14
TGTGCCAGCAGACTAGCGGGGGAGGGCGAGCAGTACTTC,CASRLAGEGEQYF,TRBJ2-7,TRBD2,once,TRBV27,13
TGTGCCAGCAGCCAAGGAAGGGTTCCAGCTGAAGCTTTCTTT,CASSQGRVPAEAFF,TRBJ1-1,NA,NA,TRBV4-2,14
TGTGCCAGCAGCTTTGGAGGACAGACGGAAAAACTGTTTTTT,CASSFGGQTEKLFF,TRBJ1-4,NA,NA,TRBV7-8,14
TGTGCCAGCAGTTTACACGGGAGCCCGGCGGGTTACGAGCAGTACTTC,CASSLHGSPAGYEQYF,TRBJ2-7,NA,NA,TRBV27,16
TGCAGCGTTGAAGAAACCTCCTACAATGAGCAGTTCTTC,CSVEETSYNEQFF,TRBJ2-1,NA,NA,TRBV29-1,13
TGCAGTGCCGCAAAGGACACTCAAGAGACCCAGTACTTC,CSAAKDTQETQYF,TRBJ2-5,NA,NA,TRBV20-1,13
TGTGCCAGCAGCTCCTTGACAGGGGATGGCTACACCTTC,CASSSLTGDGYTF,TRBJ1-2,TRBD1,NA,TRBV7-2,13
TGTGCCAGTACAGGTGACTCCTACGAGCAGTACTTC,CASTGDSYEQYF,TRBJ2-7,NA,few,TRBV19,12
TGCGCCAGCAGCCCAGGGGGGACTACCACTTCCCAGCAGTTCTTC,CASSPGGTTTSQQFF,TRBJ2-1,NA,NA,TRBV5-1,15
TGCAGCGTTGATGGTGACGGGCGTTTAGGTTACGCTGAAGCTTTCTTT,CSVDGDGRLGYAEAFF,TRBJ1-1,NA,NA,TRBV29-1,16
TGCAGTGCTCCTCTCCCGGGAGGAAACTATGGCTACACCTTC,CSAPLPGGNYGYTF,TRBJ1-2,NA,NA,TRBV20-1,14
TGTGCCAGCAGTTTGGCTAGCGGCACAGATACGCAGTATTTT,CASSLASGTDTQYF,TRBJ2-3,NA,NA,TRBV12-3/TRBV12-4,14
TGTGCCAGTAGGGCAGGGGACTATGGCTACACCTTC,CASRAGDYGYTF,TRBJ1-2,NA,NA,TRBV19,12
TGCAGTGCTATTGACAGGGTCCTGGCCTACAATGAGCAGTTCTTC,CSAIDRVLAYNEQFF,TRBJ2-1,TRBD1,few,TRBV20-1,15
TGCAGCGTTGTTTACAGGGGGCTTTTCACTGAAGCTTTCTTT,CSVVYRGLFTEAFF,TRBJ1-1,TRBD1,NA,TRBV29-1,14
TGTGCCAGCAGCCTCCGGGACAGGGAAAGAGGGGATACGCAGTATTTT,CASSLRDRERGDTQYF,TRBJ2-3,TRBD1,NA,TRBV7-3,16
TGCAGTGAGGGGAACACTGAAGCTTTCTTT,CSEGNTEAFF,TRBJ1-1,NA,NA,TRBV20-1,10
TGTGCCATCAGTGAGAGACAGGGGTTATACTACGAGCAGTACTTC,CAISERQGLYYEQYF,TRBJ2-7,TRBD1,NA,TRBV10-3,15
TGTGCCAGTAGTATAGGGGGGAACACTGAAGCTTTCTTT,CASSIGGNTEAFF,TRBJ1-1,NA,NA,TRBV19,13